This TCR beta chain stems from a study of regulatory T cells in long-lasting Graves disease. Study observations and caveats: Repertoires from persistent disease leaned toward TRBV28, TRBJ1-2 and TRBJ2-5.

With iRepertoire HTBI primers and Arm-PCR of CDR3 regions, TCR beta libraries were built. TCRdb recomputed calls from the multiplex PCR reads with MiXCR, one row per CDR3 protein. The data show 400,000 to 550,000 distinct CDR3 sequences, 16% seen once. Time point meaning: newly diagnosed GD, antithyroid drugs for less than 3 months. From PBMCs, RNA was extracted and then used to make the TCR library. Many counts were recorded for this clonotype. The antigen remains unidentified. The CDR3 is 13 residues long. Germline CDR1 is PRHDT and CDR2 is FYEKMQ (reference sequence). Trimming removed 8 bases at V and 7 bases at J, with 17 bases between. The sample was also reused in another study, on T cells in Graves' hyperthyroidism and ophthalmopathy. That work states: Researchers ran a first-round RT-PCR on the TCR CDR3 using the HTBI primer set.

The gene calls are TRBV13 and TRBJ1-1; D is ambiguous. The clonotype originates from a woman under 30 with Graves disease. Material: peripheral blood mononuclear cells (PBMCs), obtained at new diagnosis, from a patient treated with antithyroid drugs. CDR3 coding DNA: TGTGCCAGCGAAGGATCCGACCAAATTGAAGCTTTCTTT. Translating gives CASEGSDQIEAFF.